This T cell receptor beta chain originates from a study of cytomegalovirus exposure and HLA in healthy donors (dated by TCRdb to 2015 to 2018). About the full investigation: An earlier analysis of several hundred of the donors reported 276 Gb of sequence data and 100 million to 140 million unique TCR beta sequences from around 200 million T cells. All discovery cohort repertoires had been generated on a single sequencing platform. Using immunosequencing, the study profiled T cell repertoires from fewer than 700 subjects and related those repertoires to cytomegalovirus serostatus. The number of donors typed differed by locus, with about 629-630 for A, B, C, DRB1 and DQB1, more than 500 for DQA1, over 600 for DPA1, and around 450 for DPB1. A later genetic analysis took genome-wide SNP genotypes for about three fifths of the 666 donors and used that subset as a discovery cohort. To predict cytomegalovirus infection status, the study brought together high-throughput TCR immunosequencing, statistical association of individual TCRs with disease status, and machine learning. The study was designed to test whether signatures of past pathogen exposure could be identified by cataloging public T cell receptors. Both class I and class II loci were covered by HLA typing, at four-digit resolution. Rather than using new phenotypic data, the later analysis identified candidate immune exposures from TCR beta sequences and from how often those sequences occurred across donors. A later analysis re-examined previously published TCR beta repertoires from more than 650 donors and added high-resolution HLA genotyping to investigate patterns of TCR occurrence. About 280 gigabases of sequencing data and approximately 85 million unique TCR sequences were included in an early release covering 500 to 750 HLA-typed donors. Donor age, sex, ethnicity and CMV serostatus were compiled together with the repertoire data. Of the 300 to 500 genotyped donors, less than 85% were placed in the genetic ancestry cluster associated with self-reported Caucasian donors. On average, over 200,000 unique TCR beta nucleotide sequences were sequenced per donor among 398 genotyped donors of the cohort, with 15% to 20% of those sequences being non-productive. In addition to the first cohort of 666 subjects, a separate validation cohort of 120 different subjects was used. An earlier analysis of 587 of the donors used high-throughput TCR beta sequencing to judge whether each TCR beta V gene segment behaved as functional or pseudogenic. Because of strong linkage in the cohort, five DR-DQ haplotypes were treated as single units for association and clustering. Broader findings and caveats from the paper: In an earlier analysis of about 540 of the donors, most TCR beta V segments were observed in productive rearrangements about 87% or about 30% of the time, broadly matching IMGT annotations. Three of the identified cytomegalovirus-associated TCR beta chains were confirmed in vitro to be specific for cytomegalovirus antigens. A further reported finding was that TCR beta sequences accurately predicted the HLA-A and HLA-B alleles for most subjects in the first cohort. When HLA alleles, especially DR and DQ, strongly co-occurred, TCR associations were difficult to assign to individual alleles. An association between a missense DCLRE1C variant and V-gene and J-gene trimming of TCR beta chains was found in a later genetic analysis and replicated in an independent cohort. A later analysis found that HLA-associated TCR beta chains were more clonally expanded and had lower generation probabilities than equally common non-associated chains. Most CMV-associated TCR beta chains appeared to be HLA-restricted in a later analysis, and the HLA associations seemed to be driven largely by CMV exposure. CMV serostatus was the only immune exposure information available for the cohort. A later genetic analysis reported fewer N-insertions in productive TCRs among donors in an Asian-associated ancestry cluster than the roughly 650-donor mean. Because counts were too low, seventeen rarely observed V segments, including chromosome 9 orphons, were excluded from the earlier analysis of 587 of the donors. Most TCR sequences were seen in very few donors, while some public TCRs were found in many individuals. The sequencing pipeline was judged likely to have produced a cluster of highly shared sequence variants as a technical artifact. Only TCR beta chains were sequenced in this cohort, and the absence of alpha or paired-chain data limited detectable features. In both the original and validation cohorts, the classifier was reported to diagnose cytomegalovirus status with high specificity and sensitivity. A later analysis associated 15,000 or so TCR beta sequences with specific HLA alleles at a false discovery rate of 0.05. HLA typing was unavailable for some donors at each locus, so association tests used only the typed subset. According to a later analysis, parvovirus B19, influenza, CMV and Epstein-Barr virus appeared linked to several top co-occurrence clusters. The presence/absence analyses assumed that sequencing depth was roughly uniform across donors, and that assumption may not be true. The authors suggested that the approach could potentially be generalized to other disease states and immunological phenotypes. Linkage disequilibrium might explain the correlated functional status among segregating V segments, but an unknown experimental factor could not be excluded. The study gave a list of 150 to 200 TCR beta chains associated with cytomegalovirus. In a later analysis, the rate of TCR association differed among HLA loci, with DRB1 alleles having the most associated TCRs and HLA-C alleles having the fewest.

In total, fewer than 750 healthy bone marrow donors made up the cohort. All cohort members were sampled while nominally healthy, although unrecorded immune exposures were likely present. The donor tested CMV seronegative and was one of the 352 seronegative cohort members. A peripheral blood sample was provided by each donor, and peripheral blood mononuclear cells were used for TCR beta sequencing. The Qiagen DNeasy Blood Extraction Kit was used to extract genomic DNA from the blood cell samples. As regards this clone: No antigen is known for it. Base quality data are lacking; no much larger clone is found one base away.

The library came from the immunoSEQ multiplex PCR assay. The multiplex PCR relied on a mix of 60 forward primers for TCR Vbeta segments and 13 reverse primers for TCR Jbeta segments. The CDR3 region of rearranged TCR beta genes was amplified from genomic DNA by a multiplex PCR assay. The Illumina HiSeq System was used to sequence the amplified TCR beta libraries as 87-base-pair reads. As for the authors' bioinformatics: In a later analysis, 70 million to 95 million unique TCR beta chains were counted across the 500 to 850 repertoires, and about 10 million of these chains were shared by at least two donors. A nearest-neighbor algorithm error-corrected the raw reads and collapsed the reads into unique sequences, merging closely related sequences to remove PCR and sequencing errors. CDR3 sequences were aligned to IMGT reference sequences to assign V, D and J gene segments. For a sequence to be retained, at least a six-nucleotide match to both a V gene segment and a J gene segment was required. A rearrangement counted as productive if the CDR3 had no stop codons and remained in frame with V and J, and every other rearrangement counted as non-productive. CDR3 was defined according to IMGT convention as the region running from the second conserved V-encoded cysteine to the conserved J-encoded phenylalanine. In an earlier analysis of around 570 of the donors, sequences lacking an unambiguous match to a single V gene segment were excluded. In an earlier analysis of a few hundred of the donors, V segments were called functional above 56.7% productive rearrangements and were called segregating when the between-donor standard deviation exceeded 5%. To diagnose cytomegalovirus status from the catalog of TCR beta chain sequences, a statistical classification framework was built. V and J gene assignment, in a later analysis, came from comparing TCR nucleotide sequences with IMGT/GENE-DB human TR gene sequences. In a later analysis, CDR3 sequences and most-parsimonious VDJ recombination scenarios were assigned using the TCRdist pipeline. A later analysis defined each TCR beta chain by its CDR3 amino acid sequence plus V-gene family, and excluded reads lacking a unique V-gene family. To address suspected cross-contamination and a sequencing artifact, a later analysis removed roughly 640 highly shared, low-generation-probability nucleotide sequences. A later analysis calculated a clonal expansion index for each public chain from normalized within-repertoire ranks of inferred template counts. Generation probabilities in a later analysis came from a VDJ recombination model fitted to out-of-frame rearrangements, and those results were checked against IGoR. Hypergeometric tests were used in a later analysis to score TCR-TCR, TCR-HLA and TCR-CMV co-occurrence, with a repertoire-size bias correction applied to the TCR pairs. To estimate false discovery rates, a later analysis permuted the HLA or CMV assignments 20 times. In a later analysis, co-occurring TCRs were grouped using DBSCAN, and TCRdist sequence similarity was added for clustering within HLA-allele-positive subsets. Repertoires with fewer than 30,000 or more than 120,000 public chains, plus five repertoires with anomalous nucleotide sharing, were excluded from co-occurrence clustering. The clones in this table, taken by TCRdb from immuneACCESS, are in-frame only. Not every clone is retained; where verified, under half of the shortfall comes from an unresolved V gene, and the cause of the rest is unknown. That table supplies the V and J calls and clone size; D and trimming were determined from the DNA. This sample is represented by 150,000 to 200,000 clones; 65% to 90% of them were singletons. The ten top clones hold about 2.3% of the sample.

Sequencing was done on a sample of PBMCs. The sequence derives from a woman aged 50 to 65 in good health and CMV-seronegative.

The CDR3 protein: CASTGGGSSYNEQFF. Here is the DNA: TGTGCCAGCACCGGCGGCGGGTCCTCCTACAATGAGCAGTTCTTC. The chain couples TRBV6-5 to TRBJ2-1; tentative D gene TRBD2, with 5 bases matching. V loses 7 bases, J loses 0 bases, and the germline ends lie 13 bases apart. The germline V gene supplies CDR1 MNHEY and CDR2 SVGAGI. The CDR3 runs 15 residues from the cysteine to the phenylalanine. Only the CDR3 DNA is retained, 45 bases long and in frame from the first base.